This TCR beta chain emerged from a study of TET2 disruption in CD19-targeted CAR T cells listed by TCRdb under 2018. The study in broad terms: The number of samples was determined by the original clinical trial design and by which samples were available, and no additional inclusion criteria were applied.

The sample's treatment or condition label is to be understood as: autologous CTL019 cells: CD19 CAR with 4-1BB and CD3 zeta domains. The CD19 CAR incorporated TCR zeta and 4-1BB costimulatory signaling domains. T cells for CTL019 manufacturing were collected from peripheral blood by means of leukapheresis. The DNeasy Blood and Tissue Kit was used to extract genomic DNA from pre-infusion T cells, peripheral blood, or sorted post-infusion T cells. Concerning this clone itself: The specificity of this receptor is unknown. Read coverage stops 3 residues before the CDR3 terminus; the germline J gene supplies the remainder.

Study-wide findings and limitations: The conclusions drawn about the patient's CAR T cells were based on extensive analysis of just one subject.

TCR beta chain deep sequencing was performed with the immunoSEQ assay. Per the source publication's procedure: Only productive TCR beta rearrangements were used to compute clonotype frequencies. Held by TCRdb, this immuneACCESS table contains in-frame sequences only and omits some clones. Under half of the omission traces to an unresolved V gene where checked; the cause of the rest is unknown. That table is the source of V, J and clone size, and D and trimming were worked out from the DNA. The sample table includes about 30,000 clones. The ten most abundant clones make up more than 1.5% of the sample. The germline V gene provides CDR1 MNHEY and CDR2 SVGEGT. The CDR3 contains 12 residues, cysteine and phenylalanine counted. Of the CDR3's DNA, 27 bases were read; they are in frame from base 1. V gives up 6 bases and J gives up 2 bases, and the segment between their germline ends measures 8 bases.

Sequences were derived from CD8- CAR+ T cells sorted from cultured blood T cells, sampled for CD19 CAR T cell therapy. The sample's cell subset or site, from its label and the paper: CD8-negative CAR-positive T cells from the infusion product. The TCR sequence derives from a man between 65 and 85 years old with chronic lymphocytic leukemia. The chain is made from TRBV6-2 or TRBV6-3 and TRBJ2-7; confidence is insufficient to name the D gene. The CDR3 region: CASSSSAYEQYF. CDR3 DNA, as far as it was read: TGTGCCAGCAGCTCGTCGGCCTACGAG.